Presented here are 18 T cell receptor beta chains from one specimen sequenced in a study of T-cell memory formation after mild COVID-19. A single record per CDR3 protein comes from TCRdb applying MiXCR to the 5' RACE reads. Altogether about 150,000 distinct CDR3 sequences are present, approximately 14% being singletons, with the ten largest covering roughly an eighth. What was sequenced was PBMCs or a T cell subset sorted from them (not recorded which). The receptors shown here come from an adult woman who had mild COVID-19 (a few samples of this study predate the infection). Cell type and time point are not known.

This clonotype occurred a few times. The genes are TRBV10-3 and TRBJ2-2, with a tentative D call TRBD2 (6 bases). CDR1 is ENHRY, CDR2 SYGVKD, per germline. The V and J ends lost 8 bases and 6 bases respectively, with 16 bases between them. The CDR3 extends over 14 amino acids. Written as DNA, the CDR3 is TGTGCCATCGCACTTCGGGAGCGGTCCGGGGAGCTGTTTTTT. Its translation: CAIALRERSGELFF.

This clonotype turned up a few times. The gene calls are TRBV5-6 and TRBJ1-1; 7 nucleotides line up with TRBD1. CDR3 length: 14 amino acids. With 5 bases clipped from V and 8 bases from J, the junction kept 12 bases outside the gene matches. CDR1 and CDR2 from the germline V gene are SGHDT and YYEEEE. CDR3 nucleotides: TGTGCCAGCAGTTTTGACAGGGCTGTCCTAGAAGCTTTCTTT. Protein sequence: CASSFDRAVLEAFF. Variable domain in full (rest from reference TRBV5-6 and TRBJ1-1): DAGVTQSPTHLIKTRGQQVTLRCSPKSGHDTVSWYQQALGQGPQFIFQYYEEEERQRGNFPDRFSGHQFPNYSSELNVNALLLGDSALYLCASSFDRAVLEAFFGQGTRLTVV.

This clonotype was seen a few times. The chain combines TRBV5-1 with TRBJ2-7, with 7 bases fitting TRBD1. This CDR3 has 13 residues. V shed 4 bases and J 3 bases; nucleotides not matched to a gene: 4. The germline gives CDR1 SGHRS, CDR2 YFSETQ. The CDR3 here is CASSADRVYEQYF. CDR3 in DNA: TGCGCCAGCAGCGCTGACAGGGTCTACGAGCAGTACTTC.

The V and J genes are TRBV11-1 and TRBJ2-1; D perhaps matches TRBD2 (6 bases). CDR1 and CDR2 from the germline V gene are SGHAT and FQDESV (reference sequence). The length of the CDR3 is 13 residues. Trimming cost V 3 bases and J 8 bases, with 11 bases left between them. The CDR3 protein is CASSLEGWDEQFF. CDR3 sequence (DNA): TGTGCCAGCAGCTTGGAGGGTTGGGATGAGCAGTTCTTC.

Many counts were recorded for this clonotype. This chain joins TRBV12-3 or TRBV12-4 and TRBJ2-5, with D hard to call. Trimming cost V 6 bases and J 5 bases, with 7 bases left between them. CDR3 size: 11 residues. The CDR3 sequence is CASSIGETQYF. For the CDR3, the DNA is TGTGCCAGCAGCATAGGGGAGACCCAGTACTTC.

The chain recombines TRBV3-1 with TRBJ1-2; D might be TRBD1 (5 bases). The germline CDR1 and CDR2 sequences are LGHDT and YNNKEL (reference sequence). The CDR3 is 17 amino acids. V was trimmed by 0 bases and J by 4 bases, leaving 18 bases between them. CDR3 bases: TGTGCCAGCAGCCAAGACATAGCAGGGACTTACTTCTATGGCTACACCTTC. It encodes CASSQDIAGTYFYGYTF.

This clonotype was counted a few times. The gene calls are TRBV19 and TRBJ2-3; D is unclear. Trimming took 3 bases from V and 4 from J, leaving 8 bases between them. The CDR3 is 13 amino acids. Germline V gene sequence: CDR1 LNHDA, CDR2 SQIVND (reference sequence). The chain's CDR3 is CASSMPPADTQYF. Here the CDR3 DNA reads TGTGCCAGTAGTATGCCCCCGGCAGATACGCAGTATTTT.

The sample holds many counts of this clonotype. The chain carries TRBV3-1 and TRBJ2-5; 8 bases line up with TRBD1. CDR3 length: 19 residues. Trimming removed 3 bases from V and 5 bases from J; junction bases left unmatched: 20. Germline V CDR1 and CDR2: LGHDT, YNNKEL (reference sequence). CDR3 loop: CASSQPGGVLRAVGETQYF. In DNA, the CDR3 is TGTGCCAGCAGCCAGCCAGGGGGCGTACTCCGAGCCGTCGGGGAGACCCAGTACTTC.

This clonotype was observed a handful of times. The chain uses TRBV5-4 and TRBJ2-2; D not resolved. V gave up 0 bases and J gave up 4 bases, with 7 bases separating them. CDR1 and CDR2 (germline): SGHNT, YYREEE (reference sequence). CDR3 size: 14 residues. The chain's CDR3 is CASSLVSGTGELFF. In DNA form, the CDR3 reads TGTGCCAGCAGCTTGGTGTCCGGCACCGGGGAGCTGTTTTTT. Based on the CDR3 plus reference TRBV5-4 and TRBJ2-2, the full variable domain is ETGVTQSPTHLIKTRGQQVTLRCSSQSGHNTVSWYQQALGQGPQFIFQYYREEENGRGNFPPRFSGLQFPNYSSELNVNALELDDSALYLCASSLVSGTGELFFGEGSRLTVL.

This clonotype occurred a few times. The J gene is TRBJ1-2, the V gene TRBV30, with a possible D match to TRBD1 (5 bases). The V end was cut by 1 base, the J end by 3 bases, with 9 bases between. Germline V gene sequence: CDR1 GTSNPN, CDR2 SVGIG (reference sequence). The CDR3 length is 13 residues. The DNA of the CDR3 is TGTGCCTGGAGTGAAAGGGGCGACTATGGCTACACCTTC. This sequence encodes CAWSERGDYGYTF.

This chain joins TRBV9 and TRBJ1-6; TRBD1 aligns across 7 bases. Germline values: CDR1 SGDLS, CDR2 YYNGEE. The CDR3 is made up of 15 amino acids. With V trimmed by 4 bases and J by 3 bases, 4 bases remained unmatched. The CDR3 coding sequence is TGTGCCAGCAGCCCGCGGACAGGCTATAATTCACCCCTCCACTTT. The encoded protein is CASSPRTGYNSPLHF.

This clonotype was detected only a few times. This chain connects TRBV20-1 to TRBJ1-1; weak D call: TRBD1 (5 bases). Trimming stripped 6 bases from V and 1 base from J, with 12 bases between. This CDR3 has 13 amino acids. Per germline, CDR1 DFQATT and CDR2 SNEGSKA (reference sequence). The CDR3 sequence is CSASQGGNTEAFF. CDR3 in DNA: TGCAGTGCGAGTCAGGGAGGGAACACTGAAGCTTTCTTT.

J is TRBJ2-5 and V is TRBV5-1; the D gene is possibly TRBD1 (6 bases). V was cut by 3 bases and J by 4 bases, with 13 bases left in between. The germline V gene encodes CDR1 SGHRS and CDR2 YFSETQ. The CDR3 covers 14 residues. This chain's CDR3 is CASSYITGRETQYF. CDR3 DNA: TGCGCCAGCAGCTACATAACAGGGAGAGAGACCCAGTACTTC.

The CDR3 sequence: CAWDRGLRATAFF. For the CDR3, the DNA is TGTGCCTGGGACAGGGGGCTCAGGGCTACGGCTTTCTTT. The J gene is TRBJ1-1, the V gene TRBV30, with 10 bases that match TRBD1. The ends lost 5 bases at V and 11 bases at J; junction bases unmatched: 11. The germline CDR1 and CDR2 sequences are GTSNPN and SVGIG (reference sequence). The CDR3 is 13 amino acids.

This clonotype was detected only a few times. The V gene is TRBV5-1, the J gene TRBJ2-3, with TRBD1 identical over 7 bases. The germline CDR1 and CDR2 sequences are SGHRS and YFSETQ. Trimming cost V 0 bases and J 8 bases; bases outside gene matches: 15. The CDR3 sequence is 17 residues long. This CDR3 is CASSLGLGTDRPATQYF. The CDR3 region has the DNA TGCGCCAGCAGCTTGGGGCTCGGGACAGACCGCCCGGCTACGCAGTATTTT.

This chain uses TRBV18 with TRBJ2-7; 7 bases are a match to TRBD1. Germline CDR1 KGHSH, CDR2 LQKENI. The CDR3 contains 16 residues. With 5 bases clipped from V and 4 bases from J, the junction kept 14 bases outside the gene matches. CDR3 loop: CASSTMGPTGLYEQYF. CDR3 DNA sequence: TGTGCCAGCTCAACAATGGGGCCGACAGGGCTATACGAGCAGTACTTC.

The chain uses TRBV27 and TRBJ1-2; 7 positions agree with TRBD1. Germline values: CDR1 MNHEY, CDR2 SMNVEV (reference sequence). This CDR3 spans 18 amino acids. The ends lost 6 bases at V and 3 bases at J; junction bases unmatched: 19. In nucleotides, the CDR3 is TGTGCCAGCAGCACCCGGGGAGGTCAGGGGGGCTTCGACTATGGCTACACCTTC. It is translated as CASSTRGGQGGFDYGYTF.

This clonotype was detected a few times. This chain uses TRBV2 with TRBJ2-7, with D possibly matching TRBD2 (6 bases). The CDR3 runs to 12 residues. V was shortened by 4 bases and J by 10 bases, with 14 bases between the two germline ends. In germline, CDR1 is SNHLY, CDR2 FYNNEI. In DNA form, the CDR3 reads TGTGCCAGCAGTGGCGGAGGGGCACTCCAGTACTTC. It is translated as CASSGGGALQYF.